The TCR beta chain described here comes from a study of early T cells in non-severe SARS-CoV-2 infection. Study-level background: Chains were unpaired, as sequencing was done on bulk RNA from unsorted whole blood.

This clonotype was observed a few times. Its antigen remains unknown. General study points: Matching against VDJdb likely underestimated virus-specific expansions, favoring anti-spike CD8.

The length of the CDR3 is 14 residues. CDR1 is SGHAT and CDR2 is FQDESV in the germline V gene (reference sequence). V lost 0 bases to trimming and J lost 3 bases, with 9 bases between them. The protocol attached unique molecular identifiers to individual cDNA molecules. TCRdb ran MiXCR on the 5' RACE reads and lists one entry per CDR3 protein. This sample yields more than 85,000 distinct CDR3 sequences, of which about 15% are seen a single time; about 5% belongs to the top ten. The chain links TRBV11-1 to TRBJ2-7; D might be TRBD1 (6 bases). This receptor was obtained from an adult who was a healthcare worker with PCR-confirmed SARS-CoV-2 infection or an uninfected control (not recorded which). The material sequenced was whole blood, taken at baseline. CDR3 nucleotide sequence: TGTGCCAGCAGCTTAGCCGGGACACACTACGAGCAGTACTTC. Translation gives CASSLAGTHYEQYF.